The clone carrying this T cell receptor beta chain was seen a few times. Alongside a J-beta primer mix, a sample-barcoded 5' primer served in a second PCR lasting roughly 7 to 11 cycles. TCRdb reprocessed the 5' RACE reads via MiXCR and lists one record per CDR3 protein. The repertoire holds 800,000 to 950,000 distinct CDR3 sequences, with 25% to 30% as singletons. Roughly 9.5 milliliters of peripheral blood were drawn from each donor into EDTA-treated tubes. Isolation of PBMCs gave at least 7 million cells per sample. The data stem from a study of blood T cells in healthy people across ages. These data also featured in a second study, about T cells of mothers and their children.

The receptor was derived from a woman between 35 and 50 years old in good health. Sequenced: blood.

The CDR3 loop reads CASSSIGGAGDEQFF. DNA for the CDR3: TGTGCCAGCAGCTCTATCGGGGGGGCTGGGGATGAGCAGTTCTTC. J is TRBJ2-1 and V is TRBV7-3; 8 nucleotides line up with TRBD2. The CDR3 sequence is 15 residues long. Germline values: CDR1 SGHTA, CDR2 FQGTGA. Trimming cost V 4 bases and J 8 bases; bases outside gene matches: 10.